The present entry profiles one T cell receptor beta chain with its context. Its antigen remains unidentified. This entry is derived from a study of cytomegalovirus exposure and HLA in healthy donors. Whole-study findings and limits: Cytomegalovirus-associated status was assigned to about 170 TCR beta chains.

Using immunoSEQ multiplex PCR, the repertoire was profiled, and TCRdb retains in-frame clones only, with some absent. The repertoire holds approximately 65,000 clones, with about 96% as singletons. V lost 0 bases and J 9 bases, leaving 12 bases between the germline ends. This CDR3 region has 14 residues. The germline gives CDR1 SGHVS, CDR2 FNYEAQ. Sequenced sample: PBMCs. This TCR came from a man aged 18 to 30 in good health and CMV-seronegative. V usage is TRBV7-6 and J usage is TRBJ2-1, with D possibly being TRBD1 (5 bases). The DNA for the CDR3 is TGTGCCAGCAGCTTAGCGCACCCGCAGGGTGAGCAGTTCTTC. This translates into CASSLAHPQGEQFF.